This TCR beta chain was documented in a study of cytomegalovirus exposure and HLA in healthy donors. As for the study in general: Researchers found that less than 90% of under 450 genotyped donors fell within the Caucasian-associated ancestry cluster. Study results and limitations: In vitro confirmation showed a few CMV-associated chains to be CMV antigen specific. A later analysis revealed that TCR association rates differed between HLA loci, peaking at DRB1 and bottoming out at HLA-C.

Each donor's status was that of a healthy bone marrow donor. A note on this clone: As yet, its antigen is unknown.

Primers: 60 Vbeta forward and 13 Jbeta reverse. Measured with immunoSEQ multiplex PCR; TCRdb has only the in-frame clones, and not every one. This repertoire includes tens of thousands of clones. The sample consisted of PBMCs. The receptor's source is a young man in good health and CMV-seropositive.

CDR3 region: CASRGGANQPQHF. CDR3 sequence (DNA): TGTGCCAGCCGTGGGGGGGCCAATCAGCCCCAGCATTTT. The chain joins TRBV6-5 to TRBJ1-5; tentatively, D is TRBD1 (6 bases). Germline V gene lookup returns CDR1 MNHEY and CDR2 SVGAGI. The CDR3 consists of 13 residues. The V end lost 8 bases, the J end lost 3 bases, and 11 bases lay between the germline ends.